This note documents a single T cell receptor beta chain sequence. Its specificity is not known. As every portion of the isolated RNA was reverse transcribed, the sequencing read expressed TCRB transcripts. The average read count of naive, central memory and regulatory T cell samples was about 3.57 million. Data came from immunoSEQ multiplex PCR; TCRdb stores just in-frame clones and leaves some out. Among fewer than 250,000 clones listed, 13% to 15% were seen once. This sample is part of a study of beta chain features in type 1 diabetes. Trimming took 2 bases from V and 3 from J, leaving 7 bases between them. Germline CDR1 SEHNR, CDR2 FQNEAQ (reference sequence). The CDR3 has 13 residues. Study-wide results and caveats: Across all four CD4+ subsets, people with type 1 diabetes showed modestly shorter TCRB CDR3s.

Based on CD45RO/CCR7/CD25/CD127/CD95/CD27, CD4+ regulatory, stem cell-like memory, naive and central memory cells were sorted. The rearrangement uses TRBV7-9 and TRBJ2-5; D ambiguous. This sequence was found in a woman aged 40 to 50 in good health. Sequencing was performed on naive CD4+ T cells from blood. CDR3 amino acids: CASSLSNEETQYF. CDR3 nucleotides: TGTGCCAGCAGCTTAAGCAATGAAGAGACCCAGTACTTC.